The rows below give T cell receptor beta chains drawn from one sample of a study of blood T cell repertoires in COVID-19. Profiling relied on immunoSEQ multiplex PCR, and the TCRdb table lists in-frame clones only, not all of them. The data show around 110,000 clones, with over 80% seen just once and 2% to 2.5% held by the top ten. Sequencing input: peripheral blood. The receptors stem from a man younger than 40 with acute or convalescent COVID-19. Both conserved end residues are part of each CDR3. D genes are given only for firm matches. Some rows have no size entry. The others give once, few or many, or a class for an expanded clone.

d_gene	j_gene	v_gene	abundance	CDR3nt	CDR3aa
TRBD1	TRBJ1-1	TRBV27	.	TGTGCCAGCAGTTCACCCACCCGACAGGGAAGGAACACTGAAGCTTTCTTT	CASSSPTRQGRNTEAFF
TRBD2	TRBJ2-1	TRBV4-1	.	TGCGCCAGCAGCCCCTCGGGCGGGGGGGAAGATGTCTACAATGAGCAGTTCTTC	CASSPSGGGEDVYNEQFF
.	TRBJ1-5	TRBV6-2/TRBV6-3	.	TGTGCCAGCAGTTCCACAAACAGGAACCAGCCCCAGCATTTT	CASSSTNRNQPQHF
TRBD2	TRBJ2-1	TRBV6-1	.	TGTGCCAGCAGTGAATGGACTAGCGCGTACAATGAGCAGTTCTTC	CASSEWTSAYNEQFF
.	TRBJ1-2	TRBV5-1	.	TGCGCCAGCAGCAGAAGAGATTTCGGCCGGAGCGGCTACACCTTC	CASSRRDFGRSGYTF
TRBD1	TRBJ1-5	TRBV30	.	TGTGCCTGGAGCGACGGGACAGCAGGGATAGGCAATCAGCCCCAGCATTTT	CAWSDGTAGIGNQPQHF
TRBD1	TRBJ2-7	TRBV5-4	few	TGTGCCAGCAGCCGACAGGGGGGATCCTACGAGCAGTACTTC	CASSRQGGSYEQYF
.	TRBJ1-4	TRBV4-1	.	TGCGCCAGCAGCCAGCGCACTCCAGGGGAAACTAATGAAAAACTGTTTTTT	CASSQRTPGETNEKLFF
.	TRBJ1-3	TRBV19	.	TGTGCCAGTAGTTCCTCCGGGGGAAGGTCGGACACCATATATTTT	CASSSSGGRSDTIYF
TRBD1	TRBJ1-3	TRBV10-3	once	TGTGCCATTCAGGGGGGCTCTGGAAACACCATATATTTT	CAIQGGSGNTIYF
TRBD1	TRBJ1-2	TRBV3-1/TRBV3-2	.	TGTGCCAGCAGAGAGACAGGGGCCCGCTATGGCTACACCTTC	CASRETGARYGYTF
.	TRBJ2-3	TRBV7-2	.	TGTGCCAGCAGCTCAGTGGGAGCAAGAAGCACAGATACGCAGTATTTT	CASSSVGARSTDTQYF
.	TRBJ1-1	TRBV5-1	.	TGCGCCAGCAGCTTGATGGCGAACACTGAAGCTTTCTTT	CASSLMANTEAFF